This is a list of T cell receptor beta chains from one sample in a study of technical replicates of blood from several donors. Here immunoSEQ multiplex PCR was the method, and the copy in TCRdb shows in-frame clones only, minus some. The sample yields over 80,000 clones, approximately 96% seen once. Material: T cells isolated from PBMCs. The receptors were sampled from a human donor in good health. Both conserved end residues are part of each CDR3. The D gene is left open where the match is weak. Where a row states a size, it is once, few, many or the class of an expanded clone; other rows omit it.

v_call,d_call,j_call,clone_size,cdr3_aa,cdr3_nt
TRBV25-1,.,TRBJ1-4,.,CASSAGAVYEKLFF,TGTGCCAGCAGTGCTGGGGCTGTCTATGAAAAACTGTTTTTT
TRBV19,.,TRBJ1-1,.,CASSTSSGVSTEAFF,TGTGCCAGTAGTACGTCGTCGGGGGTGAGCACTGAAGCTTTCTTT
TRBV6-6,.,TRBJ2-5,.,CASWGEETQYF,TGTGCCAGCTGGGGAGAAGAGACCCAGTACTTC
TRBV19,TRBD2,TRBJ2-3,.,CASSMTSGLLPTDTQYF,TGTGCCAGTAGTATGACTAGCGGCCTACTCCCCACAGATACGCAGTATTTT
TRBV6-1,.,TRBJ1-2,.,CASSESGRDGYTF,TGTGCCAGCAGTGAGTCCGGGAGAGATGGCTACACCTTC
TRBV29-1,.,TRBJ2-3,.,CSVINYADTQYF,TGCAGCGTTATAAACTATGCCGATACGCAGTATTTT
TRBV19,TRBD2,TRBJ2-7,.,CASSIQGLAGYEQYF,TGTGCCAGTAGTATTCAGGGACTAGCGGGCTACGAGCAGTACTTC
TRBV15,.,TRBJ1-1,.,CATSRGQPNTEAFF,TGTGCCACCAGCAGAGGACAGCCGAACACTGAAGCTTTCTTT
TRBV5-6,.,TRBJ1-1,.,CASSLVTVSNTEAFF,TGTGCCAGCAGCTTGGTTACAGTTTCAAACACTGAAGCTTTCTTT
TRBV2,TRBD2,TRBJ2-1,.,CANRTSGNNNEQFF,TGTGCCAATCGGACTAGCGGGAACAACAATGAGCAGTTCTTC
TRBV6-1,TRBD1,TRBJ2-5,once,CASSAPGQLPRTQYF,TGTGCCAGCAGTGCACCGGGACAGTTGCCCCGGACCCAGTACTTC
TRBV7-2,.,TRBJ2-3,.,CASPLGAASTDTQYF,TGTGCCAGCCCCCTTGGAGCGGCAAGCACAGATACGCAGTATTTT
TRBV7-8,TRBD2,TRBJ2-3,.,CASITSGTHSTDTQYF,TGTGCCAGCATTACTAGCGGGACGCATAGCACAGATACGCAGTATTTT
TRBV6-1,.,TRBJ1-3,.,CASSGSGEPLDTIYF,TGTGCCAGCAGTGGGTCCGGGGAACCTTTGGACACCATATATTTT